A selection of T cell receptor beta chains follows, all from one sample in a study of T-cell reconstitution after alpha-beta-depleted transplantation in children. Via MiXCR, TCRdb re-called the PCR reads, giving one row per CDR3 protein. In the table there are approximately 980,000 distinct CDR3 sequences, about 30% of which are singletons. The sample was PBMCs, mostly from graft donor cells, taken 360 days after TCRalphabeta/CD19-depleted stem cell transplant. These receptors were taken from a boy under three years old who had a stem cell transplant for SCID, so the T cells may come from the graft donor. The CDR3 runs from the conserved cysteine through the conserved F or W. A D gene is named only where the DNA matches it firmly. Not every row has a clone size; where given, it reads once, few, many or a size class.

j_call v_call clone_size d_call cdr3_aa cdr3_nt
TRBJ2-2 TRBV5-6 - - CASSWGGPKKTGELFF TGTGCCAGCAGCTGGGGCGGACCCAAGAAAACCGGGGAGCTGTTTTTT
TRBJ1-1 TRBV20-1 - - CSAVVLRRGRPVNTEAFF TGCAGTGCAGTGGTCCTTCGTCGGGGGCGCCCCGTGAACACTGAAGCTTTCTTT
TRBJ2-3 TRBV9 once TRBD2 CASSSSLNGGGTDTQYF TGTGCCAGCAGCTCCAGCTTAAACGGGGGGGGAACAGATACGCAGTATTTT
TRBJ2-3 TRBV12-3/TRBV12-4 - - CASSLGVATTDTQYF TGTGCCAGCAGTTTAGGGGTAGCGACCACAGATACGCAGTATTTT
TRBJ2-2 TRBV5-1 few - CASSNGGLDTGELFF TGCGCCAGCAGCAATGGGGGATTGGACACCGGGGAGCTGTTTTTT
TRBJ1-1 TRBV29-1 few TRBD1 CSVGQGLSYAFF TGCAGCGTGGGACAGGGGCTATCGTATGCTTTCTTT
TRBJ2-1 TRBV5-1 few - CAKASEYNEQFF TGCGCCAAAGCGAGCGAGTACAATGAGCAGTTCTTC
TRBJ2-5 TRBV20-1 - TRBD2 CSARSRLAVPQETQYF TGCAGTGCTCGATCTCGACTAGCGGTTCCCCAAGAGACCCAGTACTTC
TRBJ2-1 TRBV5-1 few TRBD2 CASSFAGGQHNEQFF TGCGCCAGCAGCTTCGCGGGGGGACAACACAATGAGCAGTTCTTC
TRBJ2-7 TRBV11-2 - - CASSSPSLPVGSATYEQYF TGTGCCAGCAGCTCCCCAAGTCTTCCTGTCGGGTCAGCGACATACGAGCAGTACTTC
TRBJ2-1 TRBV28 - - CASRYSQAANEQFF TGTGCCAGCAGGTACTCCCAGGCAGCCAATGAGCAGTTCTTC
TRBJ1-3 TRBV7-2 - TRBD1 CASSSTGDTIYF TGTGCCAGCAGCTCTACAGGGGACACCATATATTTT
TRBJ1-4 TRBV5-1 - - CASSLTPREKLFF TGCGCCAGCAGCCTGACCCCGCGGGAAAAACTGTTTTTT
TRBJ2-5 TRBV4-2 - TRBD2 CASSQDGLGRGRETQYF TGTGCCAGCAGCCAAGATGGCTTGGGGAGGGGCAGAGAGACCCAGTACTTC
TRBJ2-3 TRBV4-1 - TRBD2 CASSRRLPGLAVPRDTHYF TGCGCCAGCAGCCGTCGACTACCGGGACTAGCGGTCCCGCGGGATACGCACTATTTT
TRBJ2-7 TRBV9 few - CASSVLRSAYSYEQYF TGTGCCAGCAGCGTCCTTCGTTCGGCCTACTCCTACGAGCAGTACTTC
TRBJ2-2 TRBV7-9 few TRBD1 CASSTYRGLGTGELFF TGTGCCAGCAGCACCTACAGGGGGCTTGGCACCGGGGAGCTGTTTTTT
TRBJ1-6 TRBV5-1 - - CASSWRTLSNSPLHF TGCGCCAGCAGCTGGAGGACCCTGAGTAATTCACCCCTCCACTTT
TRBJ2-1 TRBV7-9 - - CASSLGFSSSNEQFF TGTGCCAGCAGCTTGGGGTTTAGTTCCTCCAATGAGCAGTTCTTC
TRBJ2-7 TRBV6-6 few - CASSPQVPEQYF TGTGCCAGCAGTCCCCAGGTACCCGAGCAGTACTTC
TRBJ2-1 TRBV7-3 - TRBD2 CASSSQTSGGIYNEQFF TGTGCCAGCAGCTCCCAGACTAGCGGGGGGATTTACAATGAGCAGTTCTTC
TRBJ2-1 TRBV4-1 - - CASSQDGPSTLSSYNEQFF TGCGCCAGCAGCCAAGATGGGCCATCGACTCTTAGCTCCTACAATGAGCAGTTCTTC
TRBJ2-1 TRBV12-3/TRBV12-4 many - CASSLPGNEQFF TGTGCCAGCAGTTTACCGGGCAATGAGCAGTTCTTC
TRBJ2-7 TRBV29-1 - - CSVGRTASSYEQYF TGCAGCGTTGGAAGGACGGCGAGCTCCTACGAGCAGTACTTC
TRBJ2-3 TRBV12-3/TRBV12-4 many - CASSFSDTQYF TGTGCCAGCAGTTTCTCGGATACGCAGTATTTT
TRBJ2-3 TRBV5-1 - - CSSSLGGRPDTQYF TGCTCCAGCAGCCTGGGGGGCAGACCAGATACGCAGTATTTT
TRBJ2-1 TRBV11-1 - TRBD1 CASSRRTGGGYNEQFF TGTGCCAGCAGCCGAAGGACAGGGGGCGGCTACAATGAGCAGTTCTTC
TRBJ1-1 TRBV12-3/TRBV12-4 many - CASSFGVTEAFF TGTGCCAGCAGCTTCGGAGTCACTGAAGCTTTCTTT
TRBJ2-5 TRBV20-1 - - CSARDIRKKQETQYF TGCAGTGCTAGAGATATCCGAAAAAAGCAAGAGACCCAGTACTTC
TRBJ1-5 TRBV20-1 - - CSASGRVSNQPQHF TGCAGTGCTAGTGGCAGGGTGAGCAATCAGCCCCAGCATTTT
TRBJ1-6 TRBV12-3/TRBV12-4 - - CASSFGGPSPLHF TGTGCCAGCAGTTTCGGGGGACCGTCACCCCTCCACTTT
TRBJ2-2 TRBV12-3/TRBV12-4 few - CASSLAPLLPGELFF TGTGCCAGCAGTTTAGCGCCGCTCCTCCCCGGGGAGCTGTTTTTT
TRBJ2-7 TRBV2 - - CASSDGGREQHEQYF TGTGCCAGCAGTGATGGGGGCAGAGAGCAACACGAGCAGTACTTC
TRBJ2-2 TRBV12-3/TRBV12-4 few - CASSLGIELFF TGTGCCAGCAGTTTGGGTATAGAGCTGTTTTTT
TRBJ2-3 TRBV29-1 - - CSVEPQVTDTQYF TGCAGCGTTGAACCGCAGGTTACAGATACGCAGTATTTT
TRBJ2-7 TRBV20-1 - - CSAREPEGGAYEQYF TGCAGTGCTAGAGAACCGGAGGGGGGAGCCTACGAGCAGTACTTC
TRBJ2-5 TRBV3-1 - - CASSQDRGTPQETQYF TGTGCCAGCAGCCAAGATCGGGGGACACCCCAAGAGACCCAGTACTTC
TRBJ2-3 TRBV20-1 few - CSARRALSPADTQYF TGCAGTGCTAGAAGGGCCCTCTCACCGGCAGATACGCAGTATTTT
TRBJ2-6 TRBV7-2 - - CASSLWGKYSGANVLTF TGTGCCAGCAGCTTATGGGGAAAATACTCTGGGGCCAACGTCCTGACTTTC
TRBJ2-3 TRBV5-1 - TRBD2 CASSLIPPALAGDTQYF TGCGCCAGCAGCTTAATCCCCCCGGCGCTAGCGGGGGATACGCAGTATTTT
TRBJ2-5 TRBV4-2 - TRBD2 CASSPWTSGGLETQYF TGTGCCAGCAGCCCGTGGACTAGCGGGGGACTCGAGACCCAGTACTTC